This TCR beta chain was sequenced in a study of regulatory and conventional T cells in RAG deficiency. Study results and caveats: RAG-deficient patients showed markedly lower Shannon entropy and higher Simpson indices than control T-cell subsets. Omenn patients showed >85% Treg-Tconv overlap and shorter CDR3 lengths.

Here immunoSEQ multiplex PCR was the method, and the copy in TCRdb shows in-frame clones only, minus some. In the table there are tens of thousands of clones, 90% to 95% of which are singletons. Genomic DNA came from blood conventional CD4+ T cells gated CD25-low CD127-high. In the case of this clone: What it recognizes is unknown.

Deletions cut 2 bases from V and 2 bases from J, with 11 bases between. The CDR3 runs to 15 residues. The V gene's germline CDR1 is MNHEY and CDR2 SVGAGI. The same sample was also used in a study of regulatory T cells. That source adds: Primers: 52 TRBV forward and 13 TRBJ reverse. Skewed V and J usage and few unique V-J pairs marked patient repertoires, most in Tregs.

The sequenced sample consisted of CD4+ T cells sorted from blood. This sequence was found in a human donor in good health. The rearrangement links TRBV6-5 to TRBJ2-3; D gene ambiguous. CDR3: CASSYNGGTTDTQYF. The CDR3 DNA reads as TGTGCCAGCAGTTACAACGGCGGAACCACAGATACGCAGTATTTT.